The 16 T cell receptor beta chains below all came from one sample that was sequenced in a study of blood T cell repertoires in COVID-19. Sequencing used immunoSEQ multiplex PCR; TCRdb keeps in-frame clones, though not all of them. The top ten hold more than 4.5% of the sample, which has around 92,000 clones, roughly 89% seen once. The sequencing input was peripheral blood. All receptors derive from a woman of 80 years or more with active COVID-19.

The rearrangement uses TRBV27 and TRBJ2-3; D is uncertain. V was cut by 5 bases and J by 0 bases, with 9 bases left in between. CDR3 length equals 14 residues. CDR1 and CDR2 from the germline V gene are MNHEY and SMNVEV (reference sequence). For the CDR3, the DNA is TGTGCCAGCAGTCCTCTAACTAGCACAGATACGCAGTATTTT. Its protein is CASSPLTSTDTQYF.

The chain couples TRBV7-3 to TRBJ2-1, with 9 positions matching TRBD2. After removal of 4 bases from V and 0 bases from J, the junction contained 4 bases not matched to a gene. This CDR3 has 16 residues. The germline V gene encodes CDR1 SGHTA and CDR2 FQGTGA. The CDR3 nucleotides are TGTGCCAGCAGCTCGCTTAGCGGGAGCTCCTACAATGAGCAGTTCTTC. This sequence encodes CASSSLSGSSYNEQFF.

The chain has TRBV5-1 and TRBJ1-3; D is unclear. V dropped 1 base and J dropped 0 bases, with 14 bases sitting between them. Germline-derived CDR1 and CDR2 are SGHRS and YFSETQ. The CDR3 covers 17 residues. CDR3 amino acids: CASSLLPGKPSGNTIYF. In nucleotides, the CDR3 is TGCGCCAGCAGCTTGCTACCGGGGAAACCCTCTGGAAACACCATATATTTT.

V usage is TRBV19 and J usage is TRBJ2-1, with 12 bases aligning to TRBD2. Germline lookup yields CDR1 LNHDA and CDR2 SQIVND (reference sequence). This CDR3 has 14 residues. With 5 bases clipped from V and 10 bases from J, the junction kept 6 bases outside the gene matches. CDR3 sequence (DNA): TGTGCCAGTAGTGCTCGGACTAGCGGGGCAGAGCAGTTCTTC. It translates to CASSARTSGAEQFF. The full variable domain, rest sourced from reference TRBV19 and TRBJ2-1, is DGGITQSPKYLFRKEGQNVTLSCEQNLNHDAMYWYRQDPGQGLRLIYYSQIVNDFQKGDIAEGYSVSREKKESFPLTVTSAQKNPTAFYLCASSARTSGAEQFFGPGTRLTVL.

The chain recombines TRBV10-3 with TRBJ1-1; possibly TRBD1 for D (5 bases). The CDR3 runs to 14 residues. Germline V gene sequence: CDR1 ENHRY, CDR2 SYGVKD. V was cut by 6 bases and J by 1 base, with 12 bases left in between. In DNA, the CDR3 is TGTGCCATCAGCGGAAGACAGACGAACACTGAAGCTTTCTTT. It yields the protein CAISGRQTNTEAFF.

This chain connects TRBV5-4 to TRBJ2-3; 13 bases map to TRBD2. The length of the CDR3 is 15 residues. The V and J ends lost 0 bases and 6 bases, in that order; junction bases with no gene match: 1. Germline CDR1 is SGHNT and CDR2 is YYREEE (reference sequence). CDR3 protein: CASSLGLAGGDTQYF. CDR3 nucleotide sequence: TGTGCCAGCAGCTTGGGACTAGCGGGAGGCGATACGCAGTATTTT.

This chain uses TRBV7-9 with TRBJ1-2; 11 bases agree with TRBD1. Germline values: CDR1 SEHNR, CDR2 FQNEAQ (reference sequence). The V gene end was trimmed by 5 bases and the J gene end by 7 bases; junction bases not matched to a gene: 12. The CDR3 extends over 16 amino acids. The CDR3 protein is CASSRQSGQGAGGYTF. The CDR3 DNA sequence: TGTGCCAGCAGCCGACAGTCAGGACAGGGGGCCGGTGGCTACACCTTC.

CDR3 sequence reads: CASSYHRGPQHF. Here the CDR3 DNA reads TGTGCCAGCAGCTACCACCGGGGACCCCAGCATTTT. The chain carries TRBV7-8 and TRBJ1-5; D unresolved. The CDR3 has 12 residues. Trimming shortened V by 4 bases and J by 10 bases, and 11 bases separated the two germline ends. Germline V gene lookup returns CDR1 SGHVS and CDR2 FQNEAQ.

The rearrangement uses TRBV9 and TRBJ2-1; possible D gene TRBD1, 5 bases. CDR3 length equals 14 residues. Deletions cut 3 bases from V and 6 bases from J, with 13 bases between. In germline, CDR1 is SGDLS, CDR2 YYNGEE. The chain's CDR3 is CASSDRLKGNEQFF. The CDR3 DNA sequence: TGTGCCAGCAGCGACAGGTTGAAAGGCAATGAGCAGTTCTTC.

The chain carries TRBV4-3 and TRBJ1-2; no reliable D call. Trimming took 0 bases from V and 4 from J, leaving 12 bases between them. Germline CDR1 LGHNA, CDR2 YSLEER. The CDR3 consists of 15 residues. CDR3 in amino acids: CASSQDSEVIYGYTF. The CDR3 coding sequence is TGCGCCAGCAGCCAAGATTCTGAGGTGATCTATGGCTACACCTTC.

The rearrangement links TRBV6-5 to TRBJ2-7; the match to TRBD1 covers 10 bases. V lost 6 bases to trimming and J lost 3 bases; unmatched junction nucleotides: 8. The germline V gene encodes CDR1 MNHEY and CDR2 SVGAGI. CDR3 length: 15 residues. CDR3 nucleotide sequence: TGTGCCAGCAGCGGGTTACGGGACAGGGGCTACGAGCAGTACTTC. It encodes CASSGLRDRGYEQYF.

The chain links TRBV19 to TRBJ2-1; 10 bases match TRBD2. CDR1 and CDR2 from the germline V gene are LNHDA and SQIVND (reference sequence). Trimming at V came to 11 bases and at J to 5 bases, leaving 9 bases not matched to a gene. CDR3 length: 14 residues. CDR3 in amino acids: CAGRTSGTNNEQFF. The CDR3 DNA reads as TGTGCCGGTCGGACTAGCGGTACCAACAATGAGCAGTTCTTC.

The chain recombines TRBV25-1 with TRBJ1-1; D not certain. This CDR3 comprises 13 residues. V was clipped by 7 bases and J by 4 bases, with 13 bases between them. Germline assignment: CDR1 MGHDK and CDR2 SYGVNS. The CDR3: CASTFDGGTEAFF. The CDR3, as DNA: TGTGCCAGCACTTTTGACGGAGGCACTGAAGCTTTCTTT.

A few counts support this clone. This chain links TRBV27 with TRBJ2-1; TRBD1 might be the D (5 bases). Germline V gives CDR1 MNHEY, CDR2 SMNVEV (reference sequence). Trimming left V 0 bases short and J 10 bases short, with 10 bases between. CDR3 length: 13 residues. In DNA form, the CDR3 reads TGTGCCAGCAGTTTATCGTGGGGCCGCGAGCAGTTCTTC. This codes for CASSLSWGREQFF.

The chain couples TRBV5-4 to TRBJ2-2; 9 bases align to TRBD2. The V and J ends lost 2 bases and 2 bases, in that order; junction bases with no gene match: 7. CDR1 is SGHNT, CDR2 YYREEE, per germline (reference sequence). CDR3 size: 17 residues. Here the CDR3 reads CASSFLRGGLNTGELFF. Here the CDR3 DNA reads TGTGCCAGCAGCTTTTTGCGGGGGGGGCTTAACACCGGGGAGCTGTTTTTT.

The chain uses TRBV5-4 and TRBJ2-5; 8 positions match TRBD1. The germline gives CDR1 SGHNT, CDR2 YYREEE (reference sequence). The CDR3 consists of 16 residues. The V and J ends lost 3 bases and 7 bases, in that order; junction bases with no gene match: 14. The CDR3 nucleotides read TGTGCCAGCAGCTCGGGGGACAGGCGACTTCAGGGGACCCAGTACTTC. Translated: CASSSGDRRLQGTQYF. Combining the CDR3 with reference TRBV5-4 and TRBJ2-5 gives the whole variable domain ETGVTQSPTHLIKTRGQQVTLRCSSQSGHNTVSWYQQALGQGPQFIFQYYREEENGRGNFPPRFSGLQFPNYSSELNVNALELDDSALYLCASSSGDRRLQGTQYFGPGTRLLVL.